These 30 T cell receptor beta chains were all obtained from the same sample, sequenced in a study of cytomegalovirus exposure and HLA in healthy donors. Primers: 60 Vbeta forward and 13 Jbeta reverse. Measured with immunoSEQ multiplex PCR; TCRdb has only the in-frame clones, and not every one. The data hold over 100,000 clones, with around 57% observed a single time. Sequencing was performed on PBMCs. The receptors were gathered from a human donor in good health.

The chain carries TRBV6-5 and TRBJ2-3; D is possibly TRBD2 (5 bases). Trimming pared 8 bases from V and 6 bases from J, leaving 12 bases between. The CDR3 contains 12 residues. Germline CDR1 reads MNHEY; CDR2 reads SVGAGI. CDR3 bases: TGTGCCAGCGGGAGACGCCCCGATACGCAGTATTTT. This codes for CASGRRPDTQYF.

The rearrangement uses TRBV6-1 and TRBJ2-3; 10 nucleotides align to TRBD2. The germline V gene has CDR1 MNHNS and CDR2 SASEGT. After removal of 7 bases from V and 8 bases from J, the junction contained 12 bases not matched to a gene. The length of the CDR3 is 15 residues. Here the CDR3 reads CASKPLAGVVGTQYF. The CDR3 DNA follows: TGTGCCAGCAAACCCCTAGCGGGAGTGGTTGGTACGCAGTATTTT.

This rearrangement joins TRBV10-2 to TRBJ1-2; TRBD1 matches 9 bases. Germline CDR1 reads WSHSY; CDR2 reads SAAADI. The CDR3 spans 15 residues. V trimming: 2 bases; J trimming: 2 bases; junction bases outside the gene matches: 3. As DNA, the CDR3 is TGCGCCAGCAGTGAGAACGGACAGGGGAACTATGGCTACACCTTC. Its translation: CASSENGQGNYGYTF.

V gene TRBV25-1 combines with J gene TRBJ2-4; a weak D match, TRBD2 (5 bases). CDR1 and CDR2 from the germline V gene are MGHDK and SYGVNS. V was cut by 9 bases and J by 6 bases, with 15 bases left in between. The CDR3 spans 13 residues. The CDR3 sequence: CARRESYGNIQYF. CDR3 DNA sequence: TGTGCCAGGAGGGAGTCGTACGGAAACATTCAGTACTTC.

J is TRBJ1-2 and V is TRBV5-4, with no clear D. The CDR3 covers 14 residues. CDR1 SGHNT and CDR2 YYREEE come from the germline V gene (reference sequence). The V end was cut by 2 bases, the J end by 0 bases, with 8 bases between. This chain's CDR3 is CASSFTISNYGYTF. The CDR3 bases are TGTGCCAGCAGCTTTACAATCTCTAACTATGGCTACACCTTC.

Comments on this clone: Other nucleotide sequences in the sample specify the same CDR3. V gene TRBV6-5 combines with J gene TRBJ2-7, with a weak D call TRBD1 (7 bases). CDR3 size: 14 residues. V lost 3 bases, J lost 4 bases, and 13 bases lay in between. Germline CDR1 and CDR2: MNHEY and SVGAGI. CDR3 DNA sequence: TGTGCCAGCAGTTATTCCAGGGGGAGGTACGAGCAGTACTTC. Amino acid sequence: CASSYSRGRYEQYF.

J is TRBJ2-7 and V is TRBV27; possible D gene TRBD1, 6 bases. There are 13 residues in the CDR3. V was shortened by 6 bases and J by 3 bases, with 12 bases between the two germline ends. CDR1 and CDR2 from the germline V gene are MNHEY and SMNVEV (reference sequence). The CDR3 coding sequence is TGTGCCAGCAGGGACATCAGGGGCTACGAGCAGTACTTC. Protein sequence: CASRDIRGYEQYF.

The genes are TRBV21-1 and TRBJ2-3; TRBD2 is the table's D call and was not checked against the DNA. TRBV21-1 corresponds to a pseudogene. The CDR3 is made up of 20 amino acids. CDR3 in DNA: TGTGCCAGAGCTTCTTGGTCGCGGGAAATAGTATTGGGGGGCACAGATACGCAGTATTTT. Translated: CARASWSREIVLGGTDTQYF.

J is TRBJ1-1 and V is TRBV6-5; no firm D call. The CDR3 has 14 residues. V shed 2 bases and J shed 1 base, with 8 bases lying between them. The germline V gene has CDR1 MNHEY and CDR2 SVGAGI. CDR3 in amino acids: CASSYIPGNTEAFF. The CDR3 nucleotides read TGTGCCAGCAGTTACATTCCGGGGAACACTGAAGCTTTCTTT.

This clone appeared once. J is TRBJ1-5 and V is TRBV28; D is perhaps TRBD1 (5 bases). Germline V gene data show CDR1 as MDHEN and CDR2 as SYDVKM. The CDR3 sequence is 14 residues long. Trimming shortened V by 6 bases and J by 2 bases, and 11 bases separated the two germline ends. CDR3 in amino acids: CASRGGTGNQPQHF. For the CDR3, the DNA is TGTGCCAGCAGGGGCGGGACGGGCAATCAGCCCCAGCATTTT.

In DNA, the CDR3 is TGCAGTGCCTCGGCTAGAGACCAGTACTTC. Translation gives CSASARDQYF. The chain combines TRBV20-1 with TRBJ2-5; D gene unclear. Trimming took off 6 bases at V and 10 bases at J, with 12 bases between the two ends. CDR1 is DFQATT and CDR2 is SNEGSKA in the germline V gene (reference sequence). This CDR3 comprises 10 residues.

The genes are TRBV7-9 and TRBJ1-1; D unclear. The CDR3 is 14 amino acids. The germline V gene has CDR1 SEHNR and CDR2 FQNEAQ (reference sequence). Trimming took off 3 bases at V and 5 bases at J, with 13 bases between the two ends. CDR3 DNA sequence: TGTGCCAGCAGCTTTGAAACCTCGGGGACTGAAGCTTTCTTT. Translation gives CASSFETSGTEAFF.

The chain recombines TRBV15 with TRBJ2-1; 9 bases align to TRBD2. The CDR3 is 15 amino acids. Losses at the gene ends were 0 bases for V and 7 bases for J; bases not matched to a gene: 4. Germline lookup yields CDR1 LNHNV and CDR2 YYDKDF (reference sequence). CDR3 coding DNA: TGTGCCACCAGCAGAGATCTAGCGGGACGAAATGAGCAGTTCTTC. Protein sequence: CATSRDLAGRNEQFF.

This chain links TRBV11-2 with TRBJ1-4; perhaps TRBD1 as D (6 bases). V lost 5 bases and J 7 bases, leaving 11 bases between the germline ends. This CDR3 has 13 amino acids. Germline V CDR1 and CDR2: SGHAT, FQNNGV. The CDR3 is CASSVGTPEKLFF. The CDR3 region has the DNA TGTGCCAGCAGCGTAGGGACACCTGAAAAACTGTTTTTT.

This clone was observed a handful of times. The chain couples TRBV11-2 to TRBJ2-1; possible D gene TRBD2, 7 bases. The CDR3 runs to 13 residues. Germline CDR1 is SGHAT and CDR2 is FQNNGV. V gave up 7 bases and J gave up 10 bases, with 17 bases separating them. The CDR3 nucleotides are TGTGCCAGCATCTCCGACGGGGGGCGAGAGCAGTTCTTC. It is translated as CASISDGGREQFF.

The sample holds one count of this clone. J is TRBJ2-5 and V is TRBV27; D might be TRBD1 (8 bases). TRBJ2-7 matches the DNA end more closely, so the J call is doubtful. The V gene's germline CDR1 is MNHEY and CDR2 SMNVEV (reference sequence). The CDR3 spans 17 residues. The CDR3 sequence is CASSLLSSGQGSHEQYF. As DNA, the CDR3 is TGTGCCAGCAGTTTACTTTCTAGCGGACAGGGTAGCCACGAGCAGTACTTC.

As DNA, the CDR3 is TGTGCCAGCAGCACCACAGGGGGGGCCTACGAGCAGTACTTC. Protein product: CASSTTGGAYEQYF. The chain combines TRBV5-6 with TRBJ2-7; maybe TRBD1 (8 bases). Germline CDR1 and CDR2: SGHDT and YYEEEE. The V end was cut by 4 bases, the J end by 2 bases, with 13 bases between. This CDR3 contains 14 residues.

The J gene is TRBJ1-3, the V gene TRBV30, with a weak D call TRBD1 (5 bases). The CDR3 is 16 amino acids. The germline CDR1 and CDR2 sequences are GTSNPN and SVGIG (reference sequence). V shed 4 bases and J shed 0 bases, with 16 bases lying between them. For the CDR3, the DNA is TGTGCCTGGAAAAAGCCGGGGGGTAGCTCTGGAAACACCATATATTTT. This sequence encodes CAWKKPGGSSGNTIYF.

Written as DNA, the CDR3 is TGTGCCAGCAGTTGGAGACGGGGGGGAGGGTATGGCTACACCTTC. The encoded protein is CASSWRRGGGYGYTF. The chain recombines TRBV27 with TRBJ1-2; D is possibly TRBD1 (5 bases). This CDR3 is 15 amino acids long. Germline V CDR1 and CDR2: MNHEY, SMNVEV (reference sequence). Trimming cost V 4 bases and J 5 bases, with 17 bases left between them.

The chain combines TRBV29-1 with TRBJ2-1, with TRBD1 matching over 9 bases. The V gene's germline CDR1 is SQVTM and CDR2 ANQGSEA. The CDR3 sequence is 13 residues long. Trimming took 3 bases from V and 6 from J; bases not matched to a gene: 3. CDR3 loop: CSVDRTGANEQFF. The DNA of the CDR3 is TGCAGCGTTGACCGGACAGGGGCCAATGAGCAGTTCTTC.

The rearrangement uses TRBV5-4 and TRBJ1-4, with D perhaps matching TRBD1 (6 bases). V lost 1 base to trimming and J lost 8 bases, with 15 bases between them. The CDR3 is 15 residues long. Germline V gene data show CDR1 as SGHNT and CDR2 as YYREEE (reference sequence). In nucleotides, the CDR3 is TGTGCCAGCAGCTTGTCGGGGGCGGGAGACGAAAAACTGTTTTTT. It codes for CASSLSGAGDEKLFF.

V usage is TRBV5-1 and J usage is TRBJ2-7; D is perhaps TRBD1 (6 bases). Trimming pared 1 base from V and 0 bases from J, leaving 11 bases between. CDR3 length: 15 amino acids. Germline V CDR1 and CDR2: SGHRS, YFSETQ. The CDR3 DNA follows: TGCGCCAGCAGCTTGTTCGCGGACAGCTCCTACGAGCAGTACTTC. This translates into CASSLFADSSYEQYF.

V is TRBV7-9 and J is TRBJ1-2, with D unresolved. Trimming removed 4 bases from V and 1 base from J, with 16 bases in between. The CDR3 has 16 amino acids. Per the germline V gene, CDR1 is SEHNR and CDR2 is FQNEAQ (reference sequence). The CDR3 reads CASSSPTLANNYGYTF. The CDR3 nucleotides are TGTGCCAGCAGCTCACCGACGTTAGCAAATAACTATGGCTACACCTTC.

This clone has just one count. The chain joins TRBV27 to TRBJ1-1; a weak D match, TRBD1 (6 bases). Germline CDR1 reads MNHEY; CDR2 reads SMNVEV (reference sequence). The CDR3 runs to 15 residues. Trimming left V 5 bases short and J 0 bases short, with 13 bases between. The CDR3 nucleotides are TGTGCCAGCAGTCTAACAGGGTTTGTGAACACTGAAGCTTTCTTT. Translated: CASSLTGFVNTEAFF.

This clone was seen a handful of times. The chain links TRBV5-1 to TRBJ2-1, with 8 positions matching TRBD1. There are 12 residues in the CDR3. The trim removed 3 bases at V and 9 bases at J, leaving 2 bases unmatched. Germline V lookup: CDR1 SGHRS, CDR2 YFSETQ. In nucleotides, the CDR3 is TGCGCCAGCAGCTACGACAGGGGTGAGCAGTTCTTC. It encodes CASSYDRGEQFF.

V and J are TRBV28 and TRBJ2-7; 12 nucleotides line up with TRBD2. The CDR3 extends over 15 amino acids. The junction had 9 bases not matched to a gene; V was cut back by 8 bases and J by 4 bases. CDR1 is MDHEN, CDR2 SYDVKM, per germline. As DNA, the CDR3 is TGTGCCAGCGGGCTAGCGGGAGGGAGTCAATACGAGCAGTACTTC. This translates into CASGLAGGSQYEQYF.

This rearrangement joins TRBV28 to TRBJ2-5; D not certain. The J call may be wrong; the DNA end is better matched by TRBJ2-7. The CDR3 consists of 15 residues. Germline V gene lookup returns CDR1 MDHEN and CDR2 SYDVKM. This CDR3 is CASSFAETYSYEQYF. In DNA, the CDR3 is TGTGCCAGCAGTTTCGCCGAAACCTACTCCTACGAGCAGTACTTC.

This clone was seen once. The V and J genes are TRBV5-6 and TRBJ2-7, with TRBD2 matching 7 bases. Germline V gene sequence: CDR1 SGHDT, CDR2 YYEEEE. This CDR3 spans 14 amino acids. V lost 7 bases to trimming and J lost 2 bases; unmatched junction nucleotides: 9. The CDR3 DNA is TGTGCCAGCGGCCATCCAGCGGGACCCTACGAGCAGTACTTC. It specifies CASGHPAGPYEQYF.

The chain couples TRBV11-3 to TRBJ2-1; TRBD2 matches 12 bases. Germline CDR1 is SGHNT and CDR2 is YENEEA. V lost 2 bases, J lost 9 bases, and 5 bases stayed unmatched. There are 15 residues in the CDR3. The CDR3 region has the DNA TGTGCCAGCAGCTTAAGACTAGCGGGAGTTGGTGAGCAGTTCTTC. This sequence encodes CASSLRLAGVGEQFF.

The chain carries TRBV28 and TRBJ2-1; 8 bases map to TRBD2. Trimming removed 7 bases from V and 7 bases from J; junction bases left unmatched: 15. The V gene's germline CDR1 is MDHEN and CDR2 SYDVKM. This CDR3 spans 16 amino acids. In nucleotides, the CDR3 is TGTGCCAGCATTACACCGGGACTAGTCCCCCATAATGAGCAGTTCTTC. It yields the protein CASITPGLVPHNEQFF.